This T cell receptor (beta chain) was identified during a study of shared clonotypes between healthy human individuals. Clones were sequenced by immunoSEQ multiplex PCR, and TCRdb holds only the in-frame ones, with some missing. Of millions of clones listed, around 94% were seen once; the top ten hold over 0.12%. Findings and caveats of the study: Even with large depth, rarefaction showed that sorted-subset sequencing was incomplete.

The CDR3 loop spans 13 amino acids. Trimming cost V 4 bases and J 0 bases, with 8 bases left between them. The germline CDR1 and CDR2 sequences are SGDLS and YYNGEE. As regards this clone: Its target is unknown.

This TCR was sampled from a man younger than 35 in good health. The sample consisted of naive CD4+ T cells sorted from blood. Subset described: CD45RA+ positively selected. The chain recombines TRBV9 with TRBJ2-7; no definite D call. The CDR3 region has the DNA TGTGCCAGCAGCTTGGGCGTCTCCTACGAGCAGTACTTC. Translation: CASSLGVSYEQYF.